The clone carrying this T cell receptor (beta chain) was detected only a few times. These data are taken from a study of blood T cells in healthy people across ages. Between the trimmed V and J ends, which lost 0 bases and 1 base, there was a span of 13 bases. The CDR3 is made up of 16 amino acids. Germline CDR1 DFQATT, CDR2 SNEGSKA (reference sequence). Next came a second PCR, run for roughly 6 to 11 cycles, which used a sample-barcoded 5' primer along with a J-beta primer mix. In TCRdb, the 5' RACE reads were re-called with MiXCR into one record per CDR3 protein. The sample has about 1.6 million distinct CDR3 sequences; about 35% are singletons.

The sequence derives from a woman under 40 in good health. Material for sequencing was blood. The rearrangement uses TRBV20-1 and TRBJ2-1; either TRBD1 or TRBD2 may fit D (5 bases each). The CDR3 reads CSARDLWDRSYNEQFF. The CDR3 DNA sequence: TGCAGTGCTAGAGATCTCTGGGACCGGTCCTACAATGAGCAGTTCTTC.